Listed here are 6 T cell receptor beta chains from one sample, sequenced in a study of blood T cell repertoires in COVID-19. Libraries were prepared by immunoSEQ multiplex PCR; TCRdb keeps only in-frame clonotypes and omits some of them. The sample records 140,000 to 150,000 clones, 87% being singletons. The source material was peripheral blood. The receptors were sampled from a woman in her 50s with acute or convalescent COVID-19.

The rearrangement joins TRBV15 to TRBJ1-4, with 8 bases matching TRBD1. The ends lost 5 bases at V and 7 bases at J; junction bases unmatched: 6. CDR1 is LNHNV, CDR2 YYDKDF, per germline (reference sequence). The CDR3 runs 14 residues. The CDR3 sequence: CATSSGGEAEKLFF. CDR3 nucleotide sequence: TGTGCCACCAGCTCAGGGGGCGAAGCTGAAAAACTGTTTTTT. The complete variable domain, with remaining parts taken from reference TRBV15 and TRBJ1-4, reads DAMVIQNPRYQVTQFGKPVTLSCSQTLNHNVMYWYQQKSSQAPKLLFHYYDKDFNNEADTPDNFQSRRPNTSFCFLDIRSPGLGDTAMYLCATSSGGEAEKLFFGSGTQLSVL.

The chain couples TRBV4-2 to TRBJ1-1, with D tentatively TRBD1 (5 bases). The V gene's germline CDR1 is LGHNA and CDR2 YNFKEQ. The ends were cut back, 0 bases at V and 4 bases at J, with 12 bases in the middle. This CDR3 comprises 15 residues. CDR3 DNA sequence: TGTGCCAGCAGCCAAGAGTTCGCCAGGGTCACTGAAGCTTTCTTT. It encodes CASSQEFARVTEAFF.

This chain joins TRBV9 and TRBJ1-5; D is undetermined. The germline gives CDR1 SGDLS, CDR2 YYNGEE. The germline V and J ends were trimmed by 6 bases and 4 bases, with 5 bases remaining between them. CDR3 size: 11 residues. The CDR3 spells CASIENQPQHF. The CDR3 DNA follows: TGTGCCAGCATAGAAAATCAGCCCCAGCATTTT.

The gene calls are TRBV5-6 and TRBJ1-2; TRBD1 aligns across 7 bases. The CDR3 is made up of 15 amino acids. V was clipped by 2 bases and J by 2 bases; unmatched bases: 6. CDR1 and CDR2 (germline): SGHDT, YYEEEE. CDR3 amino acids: CASSFGDSLNYGYTF. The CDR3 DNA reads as TGTGCCAGCAGCTTCGGGGACAGCCTCAACTATGGCTACACCTTC.

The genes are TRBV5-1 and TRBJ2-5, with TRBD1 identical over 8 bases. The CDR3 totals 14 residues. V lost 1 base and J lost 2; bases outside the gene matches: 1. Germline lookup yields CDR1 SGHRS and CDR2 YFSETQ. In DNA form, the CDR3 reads TGCGCCAGCAGCTTGACAGGGGGACAAGAGACCCAGTACTTC. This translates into CASSLTGGQETQYF.

The CDR3 nucleotides read TGTGCCAGCAGCGAGACAGGGAACTATGGCTACACCTTC. It codes for CASSETGNYGYTF. The genes are TRBV6-4 and TRBJ1-2; 7 nucleotides align to TRBD1. The V gene's germline CDR1 is MRHNA and CDR2 SNTAGT. This CDR3 has 13 residues. The junction had 3 bases not matched to a gene; V was cut back by 6 bases and J by 2 bases.